This T cell receptor (beta chain) was obtained from a study of shared clonotypes between healthy human individuals. This CDR3 is built from 16 residues. Produced via immunoSEQ multiplex PCR; TCRdb's table is partial and in-frame only. Among around 2,100,000 clones listed, 85% to 95% were seen once. It was CD45RO-negative cells, positively selected for CCR7, that made up naive CD8 cells, with terminally differentiated effector memory CD45RA+ cells excluded. The V and J genes are TRBV21-1 and TRBJ2-1; the table's D gene call, TRBD1, was not cross checked with the DNA. TRBV21-1 constitutes a pseudogene. The sample was naive CD8+ T cells sorted from blood. This sequence was found in a man aged 18 to 30 in good health. The CDR3 coding sequence is TGTGCCAGCAGCACAGGGACAGGGCCCTCCTACAATGAGCAGTTCTTC. Residues: CASSTGTGPSYNEQFF.